This is a list of T cell receptor beta chains from one sample in a study of T cell clonotyping in hematopoietic cell transplantation. Generated by immunoSEQ multiplex PCR, the TCRdb table keeps only in-frame clones and is missing some. Of more than 25,000 clones listed, 85% to 95% were seen once; the top ten hold 2% to 2.5%. The source material was peripheral blood mononuclear cells, sampled before stem cell transplant. These receptors all stem from a man aged 45-60 years with acute myeloid leukemia. Some clones in this sample may be carry-over from other donors' samples. Each CDR3 is given with its conserved first and last residue. Not all rows give a size; the values are once, few, many and, for expanded clones, a class.

TRBJ1-3 | TRBV7-2 | NA | CASSLSGTLSGNTIYF
TRBJ1-2 | TRBV2 | NA | CASRLDSDGYTF
TRBJ1-2 | TRBV19 | NA | CASSLRDRDPDGYTF
TRBJ2-2 | TRBV6-6 | NA | CASRTMEGELFF
TRBJ1-5 | TRBV28 | NA | CASSSDSYSNQPQHF
TRBJ1-5 | TRBV19 | few | CASSPRTVHGPQHF
TRBJ2-3 | TRBV10-1 | NA | CASSPSDGSSTDTQYF
TRBJ2-7 | TRBV9 | NA | CASSATSGRAEQYF
TRBJ2-3 | TRBV6-6 | NA | CASSSSRTSLKLYF
TRBJ1-2 | TRBV19 | few | CASSPANYGYTF
TRBJ1-1 | TRBV29-1 | NA | CSAETGMNTEAFF
TRBJ1-1 | TRBV14 | NA | CASSQGDGTEAFF
TRBJ1-4 | TRBV30 | NA | CAWSVRLGRVGEKLFF
TRBJ1-6 | TRBV4-3 | NA | CASSQDSYSYNSPLHF
TRBJ1-6 | TRBV6-5 | NA | CASGRTGPLHF
TRBJ2-7 | TRBV2 | NA | CASSRWVEVSSYEQYF